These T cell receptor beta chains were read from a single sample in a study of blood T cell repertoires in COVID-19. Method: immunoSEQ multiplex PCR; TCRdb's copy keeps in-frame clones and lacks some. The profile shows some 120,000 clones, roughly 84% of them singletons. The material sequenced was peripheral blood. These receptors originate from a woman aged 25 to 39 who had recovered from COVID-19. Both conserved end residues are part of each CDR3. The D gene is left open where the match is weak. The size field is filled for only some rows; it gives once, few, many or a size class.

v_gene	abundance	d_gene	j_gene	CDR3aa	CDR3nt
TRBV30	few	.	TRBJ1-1	CAWKPGGGGTEAFF	TGTGCCTGGAAACCCGGGGGGGGTGGCACTGAAGCTTTCTTT
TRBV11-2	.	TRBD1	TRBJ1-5	CASSPFQGVSNQPQHF	TGTGCCAGCAGCCCATTCCAGGGGGTAAGCAATCAGCCCCAGCATTTT
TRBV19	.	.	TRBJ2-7	CASSKGDQPGEQYF	TGTGCCAGTAGTAAGGGGGACCAACCGGGGGAGCAGTACTTC
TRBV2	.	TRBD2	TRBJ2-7	CASNGMGTSGRSAYEQYF	TGTGCCAGCAACGGGATGGGGACTAGCGGGAGGTCAGCCTACGAGCAGTACTTC
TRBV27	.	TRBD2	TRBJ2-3	CASSLLLAGGNTDTQYF	TGTGCCAGCAGTTTATTACTAGCGGGAGGAAACACAGATACGCAGTATTTT
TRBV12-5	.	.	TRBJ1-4	CASGLSKGVNEKLFF	TGTGCTAGTGGTTTGTCTAAAGGGGTAAATGAAAAACTGTTTTTT
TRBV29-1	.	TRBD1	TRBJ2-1	CSVADRGSYNEQFF	TGCAGCGTTGCAGACAGGGGTTCCTACAATGAGCAGTTCTTC
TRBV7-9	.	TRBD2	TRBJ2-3	CASSLTGTSGRTDTQYF	TGTGCCAGCAGCTTAACTGGGACTAGCGGGAGAACAGATACGCAGTATTTT
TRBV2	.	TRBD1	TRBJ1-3	CASSQDRWRDTIYF	TGTGCCAGCAGTCAGGACAGGTGGAGGGACACCATATATTTT
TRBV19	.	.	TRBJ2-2	CASSIVSGNTGELFF	TGTGCCAGTAGTATAGTCAGCGGGAACACCGGGGAGCTGTTTTTT
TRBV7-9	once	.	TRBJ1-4	CASSGDTRPEKLFF	TGTGCCAGCAGCGGGGACACAAGACCCGAAAAACTGTTTTTT
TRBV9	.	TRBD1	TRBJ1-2	CASSPVAGQGGYTF	TGTGCCAGCAGCCCCGTCGCGGGACAGGGTGGGTACACCTTC
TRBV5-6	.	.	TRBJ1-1	CASSWNSGVLGTEAFF	TGTGCCAGCAGCTGGAATTCAGGGGTATTGGGCACTGAAGCTTTCTTT
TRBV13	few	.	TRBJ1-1	CASITRGAPMNTEAFF	TGTGCCAGCATAACCCGGGGGGCGCCCATGAACACTGAAGCTTTCTTT
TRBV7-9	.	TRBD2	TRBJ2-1	CASSPGSGLAEYNEQFF	TGTGCCAGCAGCCCCGGATCCGGACTAGCGGAGTACAATGAGCAGTTCTTC
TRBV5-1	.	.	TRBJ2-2	CASSPGDRPNTGELFF	TGCGCCAGCAGCCCCGGAGACAGGCCGAACACCGGGGAGCTGTTTTTT
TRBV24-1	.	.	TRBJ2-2	CATSDSGGVTGELFF	TGTGCCACCAGTGATTCTGGAGGGGTAACCGGGGAGCTGTTTTTT
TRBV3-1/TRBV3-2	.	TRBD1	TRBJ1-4	CASSQPPTGDNEKLFF	TGTGCCAGCAGCCAACCCCCGACAGGGGATAATGAAAAACTGTTTTTT
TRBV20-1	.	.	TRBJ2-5	CSASLSGQETQYF	TGCAGTGCTAGTCTTTCGGGTCAAGAGACCCAGTACTTC
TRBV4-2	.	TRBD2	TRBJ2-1	CASSQEIGLAGNEQFF	TGTGCCAGCAGCCAAGAAATCGGACTAGCGGGAAATGAGCAGTTCTTC
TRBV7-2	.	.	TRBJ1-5	CASSLAGGNQPQHF	TGTGCCAGCAGCTTAGCAGGGGGAAATCAGCCCCAGCATTTT
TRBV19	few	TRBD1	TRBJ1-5	CASRLQRARGQPQHF	TGTGCCAGTAGATTACAGAGGGCCAGGGGGCAGCCCCAGCATTTT
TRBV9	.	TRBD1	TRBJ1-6	CASSAQGVASPLHF	TGTGCCAGCAGCGCACAGGGGGTGGCTTCACCCCTCCACTTT
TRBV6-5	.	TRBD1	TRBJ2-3	CASSTGGAADTQYF	TGTGCCAGCAGTACAGGGGGCGCAGCAGATACGCAGTATTTT
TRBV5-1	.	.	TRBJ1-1	CASSLEFGEAFF	TGCGCCAGCAGCTTGGAATTCGGTGAAGCTTTCTTT
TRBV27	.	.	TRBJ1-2	CASSLSQGVLLLRGYTF	TGTGCCAGCAGTTTATCACAGGGCGTTCTACTACTGAGAGGCTACACCTTC
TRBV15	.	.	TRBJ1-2	CATSRGGKGYTF	TGTGCCACCAGCAGAGGGGGCAAGGGCTACACCTTC
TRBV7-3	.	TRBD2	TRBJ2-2	CASSSGEGEAGELFF	TGTGCCAGCAGCTCCGGGGAGGGTGAGGCCGGGGAGCTGTTTTTT
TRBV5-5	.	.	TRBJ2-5	CASSLVTARSAQETQYF	TGTGCCAGCAGCTTGGTTACTGCCAGGTCCGCCCAAGAGACCCAGTACTTC
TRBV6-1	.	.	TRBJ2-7	CASSEVGFGSPYEQYF	TGTGCCAGCAGTGAAGTTGGGTTCGGGAGCCCCTACGAGCAGTACTTC
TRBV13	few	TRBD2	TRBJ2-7	CASSVGTSGYEQYF	TGTGCCAGCAGCGTCGGGACTAGCGGATACGAGCAGTACTTC
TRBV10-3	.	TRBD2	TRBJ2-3	CAISEPGLAGNTDTQYF	TGTGCCATCAGTGAGCCCGGACTAGCGGGGAACACAGATACGCAGTATTTT
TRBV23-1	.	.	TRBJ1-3	CASSQPVRGGNTIYF	TGCGCCAGCAGTCAACCGGTTCGAGGCGGAAACACCATATATTTT
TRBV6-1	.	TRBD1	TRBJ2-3	CASSEWVGTGRNTDTQYF	TGTGCCAGCAGTGAATGGGTTGGGACAGGGCGGAACACAGATACGCAGTATTTT
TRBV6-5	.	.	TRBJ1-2	CASITGKVNYGYTF	TGTGCCAGCATCACGGGGAAGGTAAACTATGGCTACACCTTC
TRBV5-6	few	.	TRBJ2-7	CASSFTGTYEQYF	TGTGCCAGCAGCTTTACAGGGACCTACGAGCAGTACTTC
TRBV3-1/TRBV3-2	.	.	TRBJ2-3	CASSPRGGGGTDTQYF	TGTGCCAGCAGCCCCCGTGGGGGGGGCGGCACAGATACGCAGTATTTT
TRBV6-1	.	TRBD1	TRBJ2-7	CASSEMGQGYEQYF	TGTGCCAGCAGTGAAATGGGACAGGGGTACGAGCAGTACTTC
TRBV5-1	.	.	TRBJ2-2	CASSLNSAGELFF	TGCGCCAGCAGCTTAAACTCGGCCGGGGAGCTGTTTTTT
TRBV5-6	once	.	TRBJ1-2	CASSLRVSYGYTF	TGTGCCAGCAGCCTCAGGGTGTCCTATGGCTACACCTTC
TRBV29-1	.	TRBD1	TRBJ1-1	CRVSEGARTTEAFF	TGCAGAGTTAGTGAGGGGGCGCGGACCACTGAAGCTTTCTTT